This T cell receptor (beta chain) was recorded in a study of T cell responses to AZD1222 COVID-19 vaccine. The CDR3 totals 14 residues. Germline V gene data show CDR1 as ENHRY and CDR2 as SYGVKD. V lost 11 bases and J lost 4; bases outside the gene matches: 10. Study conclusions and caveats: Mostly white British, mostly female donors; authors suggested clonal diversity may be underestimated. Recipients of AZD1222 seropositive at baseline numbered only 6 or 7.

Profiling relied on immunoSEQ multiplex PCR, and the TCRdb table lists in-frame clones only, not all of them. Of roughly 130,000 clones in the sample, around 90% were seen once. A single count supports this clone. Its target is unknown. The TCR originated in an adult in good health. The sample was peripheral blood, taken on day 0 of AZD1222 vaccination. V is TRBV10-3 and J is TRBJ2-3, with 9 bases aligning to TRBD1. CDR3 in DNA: TGTGCCGTCAAAACAGGGGGCTCGGCAGATACGCAGTATTTT. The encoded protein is CAVKTGGSADTQYF.